This T cell receptor beta chain appears in the sequencing data of a study of T cell clones after liver transplantation. Study-level information: Post-transplant blood was tracked for graft-donor-reactive T cell clones identified in a pre-transplant mixed lymphocyte reaction. Until 12-24 months post-transplant, subjects got standard immunosuppression and no induction.

Whole-study findings and limits: The donor-reactive repertoire was only partly measurable in a couple of subjects, lacking donor cells. A significant post-transplant drop in circulating graft-donor-reactive CD4 TCRbeta sequences occurred in most of the 8 subjects.

This clone was picked up a small number of times. Its antigen is as yet unknown. Some clones are missing from TCRdb's copy, which holds only in-frame ones; the method was immunoSEQ multiplex PCR. The sample gives some 1,200 clones, about 39% of which show up once; approximately 20% is in the top ten. Alloreactive TCRbeta sequences came from sequencing proliferating CFSE-low cells in the MLR. Sequencing was done on a sample of CD4+ T cells from cultured PBMCs. This clonotype originated in a human patient who received a liver transplant. Some T cells may have come from the graft donor.

CDR3 bases: TGTGCCAGCAGGACAGGGGGCCGGACTGAAGCTTTCTTT. It codes for CASRTGGRTEAFF. V gene TRBV19 combines with J gene TRBJ1-1, with TRBD1 matching over 11 bases. The CDR3 covers 13 residues. Germline CDR1 is LNHDA and CDR2 is SQIVND (reference sequence). Germline trimming cut 9 bases from V and 5 bases from J; bases unmatched to any gene: 5.